What follows are 11 T cell receptor beta chains derived from one specimen sequenced in a study of blood T cell repertoires in COVID-19. Data came from immunoSEQ multiplex PCR; TCRdb stores just in-frame clones and leaves some out. This sample has approximately 200,000 clones, with around 85% found just once. Sequenced: peripheral blood. These receptors were collected from a person aged 65 to 79 with COVID-19, enrolled during active disease.

CDR3 residues: CASSPLASGSRNIQYF. The CDR3 DNA sequence: TGTGCCAGCTCACCATTGGCTAGCGGGAGTCGAAACATTCAGTACTTC. V usage is TRBV18 and J usage is TRBJ2-4; 10 bases match TRBD2. The CDR3 covers 16 residues. Germline-derived CDR1 and CDR2 are KGHSH and LQKENI. Trimming cost V 2 bases and J 6 bases; bases outside gene matches: 7.

The genes are TRBV11-3 and TRBJ2-7, with 11 bases matching TRBD1. The germline CDR1 and CDR2 sequences are SGHNT and YENEEA. The CDR3 length is 18 residues. Trimming removed 4 bases from V and 2 bases from J; junction bases left unmatched: 13. CDR3: CASSSPPSEDRGPYEQYF. The CDR3 region has the DNA TGTGCCAGCAGCTCACCCCCCTCTGAGGACAGGGGGCCCTACGAGCAGTACTTC. Complete variable domain (other parts from reference TRBV11-3 and TRBJ2-7): EAGVVQSPRYKIIEKKQPVAFWCNPISGHNTLYWYLQNLGQGPELLIRYENEEAVDDSQLPKDRFSAERLKGVDSTLKIQPAELGDSAVYLCASSSPPSEDRGPYEQYFGPGTRLTVT.

The J gene is TRBJ1-4, the V gene TRBV7-9; D ambiguous. Germline CDR1 reads SEHNR; CDR2 reads FQNEAQ (reference sequence). The CDR3 length is 13 residues. Trimming shortened V by 5 bases and J by 7 bases, and 11 bases separated the two germline ends. CDR3 DNA: TGTGCCAGCAGCCGGGATCCCGGTGAAAAACTGTTTTTT. It specifies CASSRDPGEKLFF.

As DNA, the CDR3 is TGCAGTGCTAGACCCCGGGATGAGCAGTTCTTC. Its translation is CSARPRDEQFF. The chain couples TRBV20-1 to TRBJ2-1; D is uncertain. CDR3 size: 11 residues. In germline, CDR1 is DFQATT, CDR2 SNEGSKA (reference sequence). Trimming removed 2 bases at V and 8 bases at J, with 7 bases between.

This clone was seen only once. The chain links TRBV7-2 to TRBJ1-6, with TRBD1 matching over 9 bases. In germline, CDR1 is SGHTA, CDR2 FQGNSA. With V trimmed by 1 base and J by 10 bases, 5 bases remained unmatched. The CDR3 has 15 amino acids. The CDR3 spells CASSLDGTGYSPLHF. The CDR3 nucleotides read TGTGCCAGCAGCTTAGACGGGACAGGGTACTCACCCCTCCACTTT.

The chain employs TRBV7-9 and TRBJ2-3, with a tentative D call TRBD2 (6 bases). CDR3 length: 15 residues. Deletions cut 5 bases from V and 4 bases from J, with 16 bases between. Germline lookup yields CDR1 SEHNR and CDR2 FQNEAQ (reference sequence). DNA for the CDR3: TGTGCCAGCAGCACCACTACGCGGGAAGCAGATACGCAGTATTTT. Amino acid sequence: CASSTTTREADTQYF.

This clone came up once. The J gene is TRBJ1-1, the V gene TRBV19; D is possibly TRBD1 (5 bases). The germline V and J ends were trimmed by 10 bases and 4 bases, with 22 bases remaining between them. This CDR3 is 15 amino acids long. The germline V gene has CDR1 LNHDA and CDR2 SQIVND (reference sequence). In nucleotides, the CDR3 is TGTGCCACAATCCCTTTGGGCGGGGCCGGCACTGAAGCTTTCTTT. Protein sequence: CATIPLGGAGTEAFF.

Of note for this clone: Other DNA sequences within the sample encode an identical CDR3. V usage is TRBV2 and J usage is TRBJ1-4, with TRBD1 identical over 9 bases. Per germline, CDR1 SNHLY and CDR2 FYNNEI. The V gene end was trimmed by 6 bases and the J gene end by 8 bases; junction bases not matched to a gene: 4. This CDR3 comprises 13 residues. This CDR3 reads CASRQGALEKLFF. The CDR3 DNA is TGTGCCAGCAGACAGGGGGCGTTGGAAAAACTGTTTTTT.

This clone was counted between two and nine times. The chain links TRBV7-9 to TRBJ2-2; possible D gene TRBD1, 5 bases. Deletions cut 8 bases from V and 0 bases from J, with 19 bases between. CDR1 and CDR2 from the germline V gene are SEHNR and FQNEAQ (reference sequence). This CDR3 region has 17 residues. The CDR3 DNA follows: TGTGCCAGCCCTCCCCCGGTGCAGGGCTCGAACACCGGGGAGCTGTTTTTT. This translates into CASPPPVQGSNTGELFF. Complete variable domain (other parts from reference TRBV7-9 and TRBJ2-2): DTGVSQNPRHKITKRGQNVTFRCDPISEHNRLYWYRQTLGQGPEFLTYFQNEAQLEKSRLLSDRFSAERPKGSFSTLEIQRTEQGDSAMYLCASPPPVQGSNTGELFFGEGSRLTVL.

The rearrangement joins TRBV28 to TRBJ1-6; the D gene is possibly TRBD1 (5 bases). Trimming shortened V by 10 bases and J by 10 bases, and 17 bases separated the two germline ends. From germline, CDR1 is MDHEN and CDR2 SYDVKM. The CDR3 length is 13 residues. The CDR3 here is CAIPQGGKSPLHF. In nucleotides, the CDR3 is TGTGCCATTCCCCAGGGTGGAAAATCACCCCTCCACTTT.

The J gene is TRBJ1-4, the V gene TRBV7-9; weak D call: TRBD1 (6 bases). The CDR3 spans 14 residues. Germline assignment: CDR1 SEHNR and CDR2 FQNEAQ (reference sequence). The germline V and J ends were trimmed by 5 bases and 4 bases, with 11 bases remaining between them. CDR3 DNA: TGTGCCAGCAGCCCAACAGGGCTTAATGAAAAACTGTTTTTT. It encodes CASSPTGLNEKLFF.